This entry concerns a single T cell receptor beta chain. The antigen is unknown. The V and J ends lost 5 bases and 5 bases respectively, with 10 bases between them. The CDR3 is 12 amino acids. The record originates from a study of T cell repertoires in cytomegalovirus infection. A single record per CDR3 protein comes from TCRdb applying MiXCR to the reads. This sample has about 770,000 distinct CDR3 sequences, with almost 30% found just once. The study's findings and limits: Of the TCR beta families, the public ones yielded a cumulative frequency that identified carriers of CMV plus the relevant HLA.

The specimen comprised cultured CD8+ T cells from PBMCs, sampled from culture after CMV antigen stimulation. The chain joins TRBV12-3 or TRBV12-4 to TRBJ2-7; D is uncertain. The receptor comes from a human donor in good health (CMV status not recorded). Some clones in this sample may be carry-over from other donors' samples. CDR3 sequence: CASSVRVNEQYF. In DNA, the CDR3 is TGTGCCAGCAGTGTCCGGGTCAACGAGCAGTACTTC.